What follows are 13 T cell receptor beta chains derived from one specimen sequenced in a study of T cell responses to AZD1222 COVID-19 vaccine. Sequencing used immunoSEQ multiplex PCR; TCRdb keeps in-frame clones, though not all of them. The table includes 100,000 to 130,000 clones, about nine tenths detected once. Sequenced material: peripheral blood, taken on day 0 of AZD1222 vaccination. The receptors shown here come from an adult in good health.

The J gene is TRBJ1-5, the V gene TRBV16; D is possibly TRBD1 (6 bases). Trimming took off 0 bases at V and 1 base at J, with 13 bases between the two ends. This CDR3 is built from 17 residues. The germline V gene encodes CDR1 KGHSY and CDR2 FQNENV. The CDR3 bases are TGTGCCAGCAGCCAATCCAGCAGGGGCGGGAGCAATCAGCCCCAGCATTTT. Its translation: CASSQSSRGGSNQPQHF.

The chain uses TRBV9 and TRBJ2-1; D ambiguous. The V gene's germline CDR1 is SGDLS and CDR2 YYNGEE. This CDR3 spans 11 amino acids. Trimming stripped 0 bases from V and 13 bases from J, with 8 bases between. CDR3 DNA sequence: TGTGCCAGCAGCGTAGGACACCTACAGTTCTTC. It codes for CASSVGHLQFF.

The chain links TRBV19 to TRBJ1-5; no clear D gene. CDR1 and CDR2 (germline): LNHDA, SQIVND (reference sequence). The CDR3 covers 16 residues. Trimming removed 7 bases at V and 0 bases at J, with 16 bases between. CDR3 in amino acids: CASTPSSGDSNQPQHF. The CDR3 DNA reads TGTGCCAGTACCCCCTCCAGTGGGGATAGCAATCAGCCCCAGCATTTT. The full variable domain, in which reference TRBV19 and TRBJ1-5 provide the parts outside the CDR3, is DGGITQSPKYLFRKEGQNVTLSCEQNLNHDAMYWYRQDPGQGLRLIYYSQIVNDFQKGDIAEGYSVSREKKESFPLTVTSAQKNPTAFYLCASTPSSGDSNQPQHFGDGTRLSIL.

V is TRBV7-3 and J is TRBJ1-2, with 10 bases identical to TRBD1. The V gene end was trimmed by 1 base and the J gene end by 3 bases; junction bases not matched to a gene: 2. Germline CDR1 is SGHTA and CDR2 is FQGTGA. The CDR3 contains 15 residues. The DNA of the CDR3 is TGTGCCAGCAGCTTAAGACAGGGGGCGGACTATGGCTACACCTTC. Its translation is CASSLRQGADYGYTF.

The chain joins TRBV27 to TRBJ2-7; 9 nucleotides agree with TRBD1. The germline CDR1 and CDR2 sequences are MNHEY and SMNVEV (reference sequence). The CDR3 is 14 residues long. The V gene end was trimmed by 6 bases and the J gene end by 6 bases; junction bases not matched to a gene: 9. CDR3 DNA: TGTGCCAGCAGCCGGGACAGGGCCGCCGGCGAGCAGTACTTC. Encoded protein: CASSRDRAAGEQYF.

V usage is TRBV30 and J usage is TRBJ2-5; D uncertain. Trimming pared 5 bases from V and 2 bases from J, leaving 9 bases between. CDR1 is GTSNPN and CDR2 is SVGIG in the germline V gene (reference sequence). The CDR3 is made up of 12 amino acids. The CDR3 loop reads CAWRLEQETQYF. CDR3 bases: TGTGCCTGGCGACTGGAACAAGAGACCCAGTACTTC.

This chain joins TRBV7-7 and TRBJ2-3, with TRBD1 matching over 10 bases. V shed 6 bases, J shed 9 bases, and the junction held 3 bases outside the gene matches. Germline V lookup: CDR1 SSHAT, CDR2 FNYEAQ (reference sequence). The CDR3 consists of 12 residues. CDR3 protein: CASSRTGGTQYF. The CDR3 bases are TGTGCCAGCAGTCGGACAGGGGGGACGCAGTATTTT.

The rearrangement uses TRBV5-1 and TRBJ2-7; 7 nucleotides agree with TRBD2. The CDR3 is 13 residues long. Germline V CDR1 and CDR2: SGHRS, YFSETQ. With 5 bases clipped from V and 0 bases from J, the junction kept 2 bases outside the gene matches. CDR3 nucleotides: TGCGCCAGCAGGCCTAGCGGCTCCTACGAGCAGTACTTC. Protein sequence: CASRPSGSYEQYF.

V and J are TRBV7-2 and TRBJ1-2, with TRBD1 as a possible D gene (6 bases). In germline, CDR1 is SGHTA, CDR2 FQGNSA. There are 15 residues in the CDR3. V dropped 5 bases and J dropped 5 bases, with 18 bases sitting between them. Here the CDR3 reads CASSTPGQMVYGYTF. In nucleotides, the CDR3 is TGTGCCAGCAGCACCCCGGGACAAATGGTTTATGGCTACACCTTC.

Points on this clone: A read error may explain this, as a much larger clone is one base away. This chain links TRBV11-2 with TRBJ2-7; unclear D gene. Germline V gene lookup returns CDR1 SGHAT and CDR2 FQNNGV. V lost 5 bases and J 0 bases, leaving 2 bases between the germline ends. This CDR3 spans 11 amino acids. CDR3 sequence (DNA): TGTGCCAGCAGCCACTCCTACGAGCAGTACTTC. Translating it yields CASSHSYEQYF.

The chain links TRBV14 to TRBJ1-1, with 7 bases lining up with TRBD1. With V trimmed by 5 bases and J by 1 base, 4 bases remained unmatched. Germline V gene lookup returns CDR1 SGHDN and CDR2 FVKESK. This CDR3 is 14 amino acids long. This chain's CDR3 is CASSFDRANTEAFF. The DNA for the CDR3 is TGTGCCAGCAGCTTCGACAGGGCGAACACTGAAGCTTTCTTT. Looking up the rest from reference TRBV14 and TRBJ1-1 gives the full variable domain: EAGVTQFPSHSVIEKGQTVTLRCDPISGHDNLYWYRRVMGKEIKFLLHFVKESKQDESGMPNNRFLAERTGGTYSTLKVQPAELEDSGVYFCASSFDRANTEAFFGQGTRLTVV.

The count of this clone is one. The CDR3 DNA reads as TGTGCCAGCAGCTATTTCCGGAGGGAGTACTTC. Protein product: CASSYFRREYF. The V gene is TRBV6-2 or TRBV6-3, the J gene TRBJ2-7; possibly TRBD2 for D (6 bases). Per the germline V gene, CDR1 is MNHEY and CDR2 is SVGEGT. The CDR3 is 11 amino acids. V shed 6 bases and J shed 11 bases, with 14 bases lying between them.

The J gene is TRBJ2-1, the V gene TRBV6-2 or TRBV6-3; no clear D gene. In germline, CDR1 is MNHEY, CDR2 SVGEGT. The CDR3 extends over 13 amino acids. Trimming left V 4 bases short and J 4 bases short, with 8 bases between. The CDR3 reads CASSFGPYNEQFF. CDR3 sequence (DNA): TGTGCCAGCAGTTTCGGGCCGTACAATGAGCAGTTCTTC.